This T cell receptor (beta chain) came from a study of blood T cells in healthy people across ages. The CDR3 runs to 16 residues. V was trimmed by 5 bases and J by 1 base, leaving 15 bases between them. Using a J-beta primer mix together with a sample-barcoded 5' primer, a second PCR was run for about 6 to 12 cycles. TCRdb re-called the 5' RACE reads through MiXCR, storing one row per CDR3 protein. The sample carries just over 800,000 distinct CDR3 sequences, under 80% recorded once. The chain joins TRBV12-3 or TRBV12-4 to TRBJ2-1, with D uncertain. The sample comprised blood. The source of this sequence is a man aged 25-40 years in good health. CDR3 region: CASSPKHVASYNEQFF. CDR3 DNA sequence: TGTGCCAGCAGTCCTAAACACGTGGCTTCCTACAATGAGCAGTTCTTC.